Following are 16 T cell receptor beta chains from one sample sequenced in a study of T cell changes during pregnancy in multiple sclerosis. Sequencing used immunoSEQ multiplex PCR; TCRdb keeps in-frame clones, though not all of them. The profile covers tens of thousands of clones, with about 89% appearing a single time and 0.47% taken by the ten largest. Sample: CD4+ T cells from peripheral blood mononuclear cells, taken in the second trimester of pregnancy. The receptors were gathered from a female donor with multiple sclerosis, enrolled in a pregnancy study.

The J gene is TRBJ2-3, the V gene TRBV19; weak D call: TRBD1 (5 bases). V lost 4 bases, J lost 3 bases, and 20 bases lay in between. This CDR3 has 17 amino acids. Germline CDR1 is LNHDA and CDR2 is SQIVND (reference sequence). The CDR3 protein is CASSTHRKGRRTDTQYF. Here the CDR3 DNA reads TGTGCCAGTAGTACTCACCGGAAGGGGCGCCGGACAGATACGCAGTATTTT.

The V and J genes are TRBV6-6 and TRBJ1-2; D may be TRBD1 (6 bases). Germline lookup yields CDR1 MNHNY and CDR2 SVGAGI (reference sequence). The CDR3 runs 14 residues. The germline V and J ends were trimmed by 2 bases and 2 bases, with 9 bases remaining between them. The CDR3: CASSYRGQNYGYTF. The CDR3 bases are TGTGCCAGCAGTTACCGCGGACAGAACTATGGCTACACCTTC.

This clone was seen once. CDR3 region: CASSIGAGMNSPLHF. The CDR3, as DNA: TGTGCCAGTAGTATAGGTGCGGGGATGAATTCACCCCTCCACTTT. The chain couples TRBV19 to TRBJ1-6; D is undetermined. This CDR3 comprises 15 residues. Germline V CDR1 and CDR2: LNHDA, SQIVND (reference sequence). V shed 1 base and J shed 7 bases, with 11 bases lying between them.

The rearrangement uses TRBV5-1 and TRBJ2-1; tentative D call: TRBD2 (6 bases). V was clipped by 2 bases and J by 10 bases, with 19 bases between them. The CDR3 has 15 residues. The germline gives CDR1 SGHRS, CDR2 YFSETQ. CDR3 residues: CASSFSGTEGEEQFF. The CDR3 nucleotides are TGCGCCAGCAGCTTCTCCGGGACTGAAGGTGAGGAGCAGTTCTTC.

The chain links TRBV5-1 to TRBJ2-5; D call uncertain. CDR1 is SGHRS and CDR2 is YFSETQ in the germline V gene. The V end lost 0 bases, the J end lost 5 bases, and 8 bases lay between the germline ends. This CDR3 has 13 amino acids. This CDR3 is CASSLEYLETQYF. The CDR3 region has the DNA TGCGCCAGCAGCTTGGAATATCTGGAGACCCAGTACTTC.

This chain joins TRBV7-8 and TRBJ1-5; 7 bases align to TRBD1. The V gene end was trimmed by 1 base and the J gene end by 2 bases; junction bases not matched to a gene: 8. The CDR3 has 17 residues. Per the germline V gene, CDR1 is SGHVS and CDR2 is FQNEAQ. CDR3: CASSLGTGAMGNQPQHF. Written as DNA, the CDR3 is TGTGCCAGCAGCTTAGGAACAGGGGCCATGGGCAATCAGCCCCAGCATTTT.

V usage is TRBV30 and J usage is TRBJ2-2; TRBD2 is a possible D gene (6 bases). With 2 bases removed from V and 4 bases from J, the gap between germline ends came to 14 bases. The CDR3 is 15 residues long. CDR1 and CDR2 (germline): GTSNPN, SVGIG (reference sequence). The CDR3 nucleotides read TGTGCCTGGAGTTCGGGGGAGATTCGCACCGGGGAGCTGTTTTTT. Its protein is CAWSSGEIRTGELFF.

This chain joins TRBV4-3 and TRBJ1-6, with 7 bases matching TRBD1. Germline CDR1 reads LGHNA; CDR2 reads YSLEER. V lost 0 bases, J lost 0 bases, and 2 bases stayed unmatched. CDR3 length equals 17 residues. The CDR3 sequence is CASSQDRGNSYNSPLHF. The DNA of the CDR3 is TGCGCCAGCAGCCAAGACAGGGGGAACTCCTATAATTCACCCCTCCACTTT.

This chain joins TRBV29-1 and TRBJ2-3; D perhaps matches TRBD1 (6 bases). The V gene's germline CDR1 is SQVTM and CDR2 ANQGSEA. Trimming cost V 3 bases and J 1 base, with 11 bases left between them. The CDR3 consists of 14 residues. CDR3 nucleotides: TGCAGCGTTGATGGGTCAGGGGGCACAGATACGCAGTATTTT. Translated, it gives CSVDGSGGTDTQYF.

The gene calls are TRBV28 and TRBJ2-7; weak D call: TRBD2 (5 bases). Trimming stripped 8 bases from V and 0 bases from J, with 5 bases between. From germline, CDR1 is MDHEN and CDR2 SYDVKM. The CDR3 loop spans 11 amino acids. For the CDR3, the DNA is TGTGCCAGCCGGGACTCCTACGAGCAGTACTTC. Translation: CASRDSYEQYF. Drawing the rest from reference TRBV28 and TRBJ2-7, the complete variable domain is DVKVTQSSRYLVKRTGEKVFLECVQDMDHENMFWYRQDPGLGLRLIYFSYDVKMKEKGDIPEGYSVSREKKERFSLILESASTNQTSMYLCASRDSYEQYFGPGTRLTVT.

J is TRBJ1-4 and V is TRBV7-9; D is ambiguous. Per germline, CDR1 SEHNR and CDR2 FQNEAQ (reference sequence). The CDR3 runs to 18 residues. The V and J ends lost 1 base and 0 bases respectively, with 15 bases between them. The CDR3 is CASSLVLRALATNEKLFF. Here the CDR3 DNA reads TGTGCCAGCAGCTTAGTTTTGCGGGCGCTCGCAACTAATGAAAAACTGTTTTTT.

The V and J genes are TRBV27 and TRBJ1-2; 9 positions agree with TRBD1. CDR3 size: 14 residues. Germline CDR1 reads MNHEY; CDR2 reads SMNVEV (reference sequence). The V segment lost 6 bases and the J segment 6 bases; nucleotides outside the gene matches: 8. CDR3 protein: CASRGTGKGDGYTF. The CDR3 DNA follows: TGTGCCAGCAGGGGGACAGGGAAGGGTGATGGCTACACCTTC.

The chain recombines TRBV29-1 with TRBJ2-3; the match to TRBD1 covers 8 bases. CDR1 and CDR2 (germline): SQVTM, ANQGSEA. V shed 8 bases and J 0 bases; nucleotides not matched to a gene: 7. CDR3 length equals 14 residues. The CDR3 region is CSMGQAASTDTQYF. The CDR3 DNA is TGCAGCATGGGACAGGCCGCTAGCACAGATACGCAGTATTTT.

The genes are TRBV7-9 and TRBJ1-1, with D possibly matching TRBD1 (6 bases). The CDR3 is 15 amino acids. V gave up 6 bases and J gave up 4 bases, with 18 bases separating them. Germline V gives CDR1 SEHNR, CDR2 FQNEAQ (reference sequence). CDR3 loop: CASSVRGMPGTEAFF. DNA for the CDR3: TGTGCCAGCAGTGTCAGGGGTATGCCGGGCACTGAAGCTTTCTTT.

The gene calls are TRBV5-1 and TRBJ2-2, with TRBD2 as a possible D gene (5 bases). V was cut by 2 bases and J by 7 bases, with 12 bases left in between. Looked up from germline, CDR1 is SGHRS and CDR2 is YFSETQ. The CDR3 is made up of 14 amino acids. The CDR3 loop reads CASSLNGIGGELFF. CDR3 sequence (DNA): TGCGCCAGCAGCTTAAACGGGATTGGCGGGGAGCTGTTTTTT.

This chain links TRBV28 with TRBJ1-2; D is ambiguous. The CDR3 runs to 13 residues. V was pared by 1 base and J by 4 bases, with 7 bases between. Germline CDR1 reads MDHEN; CDR2 reads SYDVKM. The chain's CDR3 is CASSLSAAYGYTF. In nucleotides, the CDR3 is TGTGCCAGCAGTTTATCGGCGGCCTATGGCTACACCTTC.